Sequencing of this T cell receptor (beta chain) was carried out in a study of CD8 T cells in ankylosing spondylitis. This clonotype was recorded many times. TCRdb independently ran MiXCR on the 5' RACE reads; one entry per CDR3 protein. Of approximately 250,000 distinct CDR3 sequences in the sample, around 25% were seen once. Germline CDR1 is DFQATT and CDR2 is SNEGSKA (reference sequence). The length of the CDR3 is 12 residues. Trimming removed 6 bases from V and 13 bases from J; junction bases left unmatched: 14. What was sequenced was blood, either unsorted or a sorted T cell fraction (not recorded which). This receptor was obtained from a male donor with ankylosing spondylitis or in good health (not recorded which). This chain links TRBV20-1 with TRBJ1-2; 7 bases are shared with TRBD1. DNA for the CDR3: TGCAGTGCCGGGGACAGCCGACCCTTAGGCACCTTC. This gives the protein CSAGDSRPLGTF.